One and the same sample provided the 20 T cell receptor beta chains below, sequenced in a study of glioma-infiltrating T cells after dendritic cell vaccination. Time point given: after dendritic cell vaccination, including at tumor progression/relapse. Here immunoSEQ multiplex PCR was the method, and the copy in TCRdb shows in-frame clones only, minus some. The repertoire holds tens of thousands of clones, with 86% as singletons. This material consisted of blood, taken after dendritic cell vaccination. All receptors derive from a human donor with glioblastoma.

The chain joins TRBV7-9 to TRBJ1-1; D is possibly TRBD1 (5 bases). Trimming took 5 bases from V and 3 from J, leaving 22 bases between them. The CDR3 is made up of 17 amino acids. CDR1 and CDR2 (germline): SEHNR, FQNEAQ (reference sequence). This chain's CDR3 is CASSPPRIKGKYTEAFF. The CDR3, as DNA: TGTGCCAGCAGCCCTCCCCGGATTAAGGGGAAATACACTGAAGCTTTCTTT.

The CDR3 region has the DNA TGTGCCAGCAGCCTCCAGGGACAGCCCGGCGAGACCCAGTACTTC. It is translated as CASSLQGQPGETQYF. This chain connects TRBV14 to TRBJ2-5; 7 bases line up with TRBD1. Per germline, CDR1 SGHDN and CDR2 FVKESK. V shed 4 bases and J 5 bases; nucleotides not matched to a gene: 10. The CDR3 has 15 amino acids.

This clone was seen a few times. V gene TRBV15 combines with J gene TRBJ2-7; 10 bases agree with TRBD1. The CDR3 length is 17 residues. With 0 bases clipped from V and 4 bases from J, the junction kept 9 bases outside the gene matches. Germline lookup yields CDR1 LNHNV and CDR2 YYDKDF (reference sequence). The CDR3 is CATSREMVGQGVYEQYF. CDR3 bases: TGTGCCACCAGCAGAGAAATGGTAGGACAGGGGGTATACGAGCAGTACTTC.

V usage is TRBV6-4 and J usage is TRBJ2-5; 11 bases map to TRBD2. CDR1 MRHNA and CDR2 SNTAGT come from the germline V gene. The CDR3 loop spans 19 amino acids. The V and J ends lost 3 bases and 5 bases, in that order; junction bases with no gene match: 17. The CDR3 sequence is CASSERSLAGGAVRETQYF. As DNA, the CDR3 is TGTGCCAGCAGTGAACGGAGCCTAGCGGGAGGTGCAGTAAGGGAGACCCAGTACTTC.

V and J are TRBV15 and TRBJ2-6; unclear D gene. Germline V gene sequence: CDR1 LNHNV, CDR2 YYDKDF (reference sequence). The CDR3 consists of 15 residues. Trimming removed 3 bases at V and 4 bases at J, with 10 bases between. CDR3: CATSSSRTGANVLTF. The CDR3 DNA is TGTGCCACCAGCAGTAGCCGAACGGGGGCCAACGTCCTGACTTTC.

In this sample, this clone turned up once. As DNA, the CDR3 is TGTGCCAGCAGCTTGGGGGGGACACAAGAGACCCAGTACTTC. Its protein product is CASSLGGTQETQYF. This chain joins TRBV9 and TRBJ2-5; perhaps TRBD2 as D (7 bases). This CDR3 is 14 amino acids long. Germline V CDR1 and CDR2: SGDLS, YYNGEE. The V end lost 4 bases, the J end lost 2 bases, and 12 bases lay between the germline ends.

The rearrangement uses TRBV7-2 and TRBJ1-1, with D perhaps TRBD1 (5 bases). The CDR3 loop spans 15 amino acids. Trimming pared 2 bases from V and 2 bases from J, leaving 12 bases between. Germline V gene sequence: CDR1 SGHTA, CDR2 FQGNSA. The CDR3 here is CASSLIDSSNTEAFF. The CDR3 DNA follows: TGTGCCAGCAGCTTAATTGACAGTAGCAACACTGAAGCTTTCTTT.

The genes are TRBV13 and TRBJ2-7; 8 positions agree with TRBD2. CDR1 and CDR2 from the germline V gene are PRHDT and FYEKMQ (reference sequence). V shed 5 bases, J shed 4 bases, and the junction held 28 bases outside the gene matches. This CDR3 is built from 21 residues. Here the CDR3 DNA reads TGTGCCAGCAGCCCCCTCAGCTACCGTTCAACACCGGGAGGGCCGGGGTACGAGCAGTACTTC. It translates to CASSPLSYRSTPGGPGYEQYF.

The chain is built from TRBV6-5 and TRBJ1-2; the D gene is possibly TRBD1 (5 bases). The CDR3 loop spans 13 amino acids. V lost 0 bases and J lost 8, with 10 bases in between. Per germline, CDR1 MNHEY and CDR2 SVGAGI. CDR3 nucleotides: TGTGCCAGCAGTTACTCGGGGCGTGGGGGCTACACCTTC. As protein: CASSYSGRGGYTF.

The chain is built from TRBV6-5 and TRBJ1-2; D may be TRBD1 (6 bases). The V gene's germline CDR1 is MNHEY and CDR2 SVGAGI. Between the trimmed V and J ends, which lost 5 bases and 6 bases, there was a span of 13 bases. The CDR3 extends over 13 amino acids. The CDR3 region has the DNA TGTGCCAGCAGTGATAACAGGGTGGATGGCTACACCTTC. Amino acids: CASSDNRVDGYTF.

The chain links TRBV27 to TRBJ1-1, with D hard to call. The CDR3 sequence is 14 residues long. V lost 2 bases and J 3 bases, leaving 10 bases between the germline ends. Germline CDR1 MNHEY, CDR2 SMNVEV (reference sequence). The CDR3 region has the DNA TGTGCCAGCAGTTTAGGTCCAGACTACACTGAAGCTTTCTTT. It translates to CASSLGPDYTEAFF.

V is TRBV27 and J is TRBJ1-2, with 7 bases lining up with TRBD1. This CDR3 comprises 13 residues. Trimming cost V 4 bases and J 6 bases; bases outside gene matches: 5. Germline V lookup: CDR1 MNHEY, CDR2 SMNVEV (reference sequence). CDR3 nucleotides: TGTGCCAGCAGTTCCAGGGGGTCGGATGGCTACACCTTC. Its protein product is CASSSRGSDGYTF.

V usage is TRBV27 and J usage is TRBJ2-7; no definite D call. Germline V gene sequence: CDR1 MNHEY, CDR2 SMNVEV (reference sequence). V dropped 5 bases and J dropped 1 base, with 15 bases sitting between them. The CDR3 contains 15 residues. In nucleotides, the CDR3 is TGTGCCAGCAGTCCAACTCCGACATATTCCTACGAGCAGTACTTC. Protein: CASSPTPTYSYEQYF.

The chain is built from TRBV11-3 and TRBJ2-1; D is undetermined. The CDR3 is made up of 15 amino acids. V was clipped by 5 bases and J by 5 bases, with 16 bases between them. Per the germline V gene, CDR1 is SGHNT and CDR2 is YENEEA. The CDR3, as DNA: TGTGCCAGCAGCCCACGCGACTTTACCCACAATGAGCAGTTCTTC. This encodes CASSPRDFTHNEQFF.

This clone appeared a few times. V usage is TRBV25-1 and J usage is TRBJ2-5; D gene uncertain. Germline-derived CDR1 and CDR2 are MGHDK and SYGVNS. This CDR3 spans 15 amino acids. V dropped 0 bases and J dropped 2 bases, with 10 bases sitting between them. The DNA for the CDR3 is TGTGCCAGCAGTGAATATAAAGGAGCGCAAGAGACCCAGTACTTC. It yields the protein CASSEYKGAQETQYF.

The chain carries TRBV5-5 and TRBJ2-1, with no clear D. CDR3 length: 12 residues. Germline V gene sequence: CDR1 SGHKS, CDR2 YYEKEE (reference sequence). Trimming removed 0 bases at V and 9 bases at J, with 7 bases between. The CDR3, as DNA: TGTGCCAGCAGCTTGGTTAGTACTGAGCAGTTCTTC. Translated: CASSLVSTEQFF.

CDR3 residues: CASSRTGGKTEAFF. The CDR3 nucleotides are TGTGCCAGCAGCCGGACAGGGGGCAAGACTGAAGCTTTCTTT. V gene TRBV6-4 combines with J gene TRBJ1-1; 11 bases are shared with TRBD1. The length of the CDR3 is 14 residues. Germline assignment: CDR1 MRHNA and CDR2 SNTAGT. With 6 bases clipped from V and 5 bases from J, the junction kept 5 bases outside the gene matches.

The chain employs TRBV18 and TRBJ2-6; 9 positions agree with TRBD1. CDR1 and CDR2 from the germline V gene are KGHSH and LQKENI. V was pared by 6 bases and J by 0 bases, with 6 bases of the junction left unmatched. This CDR3 region has 17 residues. CDR3 residues: CASSAGTGISGANVLTF. The DNA for the CDR3 is TGTGCCAGCTCGGCCGGGACAGGGATCTCTGGGGCCAACGTCCTGACTTTC.

The V call is TRBV28, the J call TRBJ1-2, with D hard to call. CDR3 length: 10 amino acids. CDR1 is MDHEN and CDR2 is SYDVKM in the germline V gene. V was shortened by 6 bases and J by 6 bases, with 5 bases between the two germline ends. The CDR3 DNA sequence: TGTGCCAGCAGGGAGAATGGCTACACCTTC. Amino acids: CASRENGYTF.

CDR3 amino acids: CASSLSRATNEKLFF. DNA for the CDR3: TGCGCCAGCAGCTTGTCCAGGGCAACTAATGAAAAACTGTTTTTT. V is TRBV5-1 and J is TRBJ1-4, with TRBD1 as a possible D gene (5 bases). Germline-derived CDR1 and CDR2 are SGHRS and YFSETQ. V was pared by 1 base and J by 0 bases, with 7 bases between. CDR3 length: 15 residues.